A single sample gave rise to the 24 T cell receptor beta chains below, sequenced in a study of blood T cell repertoires in COVID-19. Clones were sequenced by immunoSEQ multiplex PCR, and TCRdb holds only the in-frame ones, with some missing. Counted here are more than 85,000 clones, around 85% occurring once; the ten biggest clones make up roughly 37%. The sample taken for sequencing was peripheral blood. The receptors originated from a man older than 75 with acute or convalescent COVID-19.

This clone was picked up one time. This CDR3 is CASSLHSAGVATGELFF. CDR3 sequence (DNA): TGTGCCAGCAGTCTCCACTCAGCGGGAGTGGCCACCGGGGAGCTGTTTTTT. The rearrangement uses TRBV27 and TRBJ2-2; 8 nucleotides align to TRBD2. The CDR3 is made up of 17 amino acids. Germline V gene sequence: CDR1 MNHEY, CDR2 SMNVEV (reference sequence). V dropped 5 bases and J dropped 4; count of bases not matched to a gene: 12.

The rearrangement links TRBV4-1 to TRBJ1-4; 7 nucleotides line up with TRBD1. The germline V gene has CDR1 MGHRA and CDR2 YSYEKL. V trimming: 1 base; J trimming: 5 bases; junction bases outside the gene matches: 7. The CDR3 covers 16 residues. CDR3 sequence: CASSQVATGVNEKLFF. CDR3 sequence (DNA): TGCGCCAGCAGCCAAGTAGCTACAGGGGTAAATGAAAAACTGTTTTTT.

The chain couples TRBV19 to TRBJ2-7; 10 bases fit TRBD2. With V trimmed by 5 bases and J by 6 bases, 7 bases remained unmatched. Germline CDR1 is LNHDA and CDR2 is SQIVND (reference sequence). The CDR3 covers 14 residues. The CDR3 bases are TGTGCCAGTAGTCCTTTAGCGGGAGGATCCGAGCAGTACTTC. As protein: CASSPLAGGSEQYF.

This sequence joins TRBV28 and TRBJ2-5, with 7 bases identical to TRBD1. The CDR3 loop spans 14 amino acids. The germline V gene encodes CDR1 MDHEN and CDR2 SYDVKM. V trimming: 4 bases; J trimming: 5 bases; junction bases outside the gene matches: 7. The CDR3 sequence is CASSSIDRDETQYF. For the CDR3, the DNA is TGTGCCAGCAGTTCTATCGACAGGGATGAGACCCAGTACTTC.

The chain is built from TRBV19 and TRBJ2-2; D possibly corresponds to TRBD2 (5 bases). Germline CDR1 is LNHDA and CDR2 is SQIVND (reference sequence). The CDR3 extends over 14 amino acids. Between the trimmed V and J ends, which lost 7 bases and 4 bases, there was a span of 13 bases. CDR3 sequence (DNA): TGTGCCAGTAAGGATGGAGCGGCCACCGGGGAGCTGTTTTTT. Its protein product is CASKDGAATGELFF.

This clone was seen only once. The V and J genes are TRBV2 and TRBJ1-5; 7 bases align to TRBD1. Germline CDR1 is SNHLY and CDR2 is FYNNEI. The CDR3 sequence is 14 residues long. V lost 8 bases, J lost 1 base, and 5 bases stayed unmatched. CDR3: CASVGTASNQPQHF. The CDR3 DNA sequence: TGTGCCAGCGTCGGGACAGCAAGCAATCAGCCCCAGCATTTT.

V gene TRBV16 combines with J gene TRBJ2-7; 7 nucleotides line up with TRBD1. V lost 6 bases to trimming and J lost 4 bases; unmatched junction nucleotides: 12. The germline V gene has CDR1 KGHSY and CDR2 FQNENV. The CDR3 sequence is 15 residues long. This CDR3 is CASRANDETGYEQYF. DNA of the CDR3: TGTGCCAGCAGAGCCAATGATGAGACAGGGTACGAGCAGTACTTC. Filled out from reference TRBV16 and TRBJ2-7, the complete variable domain reads GEEVAQTPKHLVRGEGQKAKLYCAPIKGHSYVFWYQQVLKNEFKFLISFQNENVFDETGMPKERFSAKCLPNSPCSLEIQATKLEDSAVYFCASRANDETGYEQYFGPGTRLTVT.

This chain connects TRBV18 to TRBJ2-7, with 10 bases that match TRBD2. CDR1 KGHSH and CDR2 LQKENI come from the germline V gene. V lost 6 bases and J lost 1; bases outside the gene matches: 6. This CDR3 contains 15 residues. The CDR3 DNA reads TGTGCCAGCTCGCCTAGCGGGAGTTTATCCTACGAGCAGTACTTC. Translation gives CASSPSGSLSYEQYF.

V gene TRBV10-3 combines with J gene TRBJ2-7, with no clear D. CDR3 length: 12 residues. V lost 5 bases and J 0 bases, leaving 5 bases between the germline ends. Germline CDR1 is ENHRY and CDR2 is SYGVKD. Written as DNA, the CDR3 is TGTGCCATCAGTCAGAACTCCTACGAGCAGTACTTC. Protein product: CAISQNSYEQYF.

The V call is TRBV5-6, the J call TRBJ1-2, with D possibly TRBD1 on 5 matching bases. This CDR3 is built from 13 residues. Germline V gene data show CDR1 as SGHDT and CDR2 as YYEEEE. V was cut by 4 bases and J by 2 bases, with 9 bases left in between. CDR3 region: CASSLGANYGYTF. The DNA for the CDR3 is TGTGCCAGCAGCCTAGGGGCGAACTATGGCTACACCTTC. The whole variable domain, remainder taken from reference TRBV5-6 and TRBJ1-2, is DAGVTQSPTHLIKTRGQQVTLRCSPKSGHDTVSWYQQALGQGPQFIFQYYEEEERQRGNFPDRFSGHQFPNYSSELNVNALLLGDSALYLCASSLGANYGYTFGSGTRLTVV.

The chain is built from TRBV10-3 and TRBJ1-1; 9 bases fit TRBD1. Germline-derived CDR1 and CDR2 are ENHRY and SYGVKD. With 4 bases clipped from V and 0 bases from J, the junction kept 6 bases outside the gene matches. This CDR3 is built from 16 residues. The CDR3 reads CAISGGQGLMNTEAFF. The CDR3 nucleotides are TGTGCCATCAGTGGGGGACAGGGATTAATGAACACTGAAGCTTTCTTT.

The chain uses TRBV12-2 and TRBJ2-2; no DNA check was done on the table's D call, TRBD1. TRBV12-2 is termed a pseudogene. CDR3 size: 17 residues. CDR3 sequence: CASRFDNGRTNTGELFF. DNA of the CDR3: TGTGCAAGTCGCTTTGATAATGGCCGAACGAACACCGGGGAGCTGTTTTTT.

The sample holds a few counts of this clone. The chain recombines TRBV4-2 with TRBJ2-7; the match to TRBD2 covers 10 bases. Germline-derived CDR1 and CDR2 are LGHNA and YNFKEQ. The CDR3 totals 16 residues. The V gene end was trimmed by 5 bases and the J gene end by 0 bases; junction bases not matched to a gene: 7. The CDR3 DNA reads as TGTGCCAGCAGCACATCCGGGACTAGCGTCTCCTACGAGCAGTACTTC. Translation gives CASSTSGTSVSYEQYF.

The chain uses TRBV21-1 and TRBJ2-2; whether TRBD2, the table's D call, matches the DNA was not checked. TRBV21-1 is a pseudogene locus. The length of the CDR3 is 17 residues. The CDR3 DNA follows: TGTGCCAGCAGCAAAGTTCGGACTAGCGGGACGACCGGGGAGCTGTTTTTT. Its translation is CASSKVRTSGTTGELFF.

For the CDR3, the DNA is TGTGCCAGCAGTTTAATAGTTGTAAACACTGAAGCTTTCTTT. Residues: CASSLIVVNTEAFF. The chain combines TRBV28 with TRBJ1-1, with D uncertain. CDR1 and CDR2 from the germline V gene are MDHEN and SYDVKM. The CDR3 contains 14 residues. V was pared by 2 bases and J by 2 bases, with 9 bases between.

The genes are TRBV3-1 (or the pseudogene TRBV3-2) and TRBJ2-7; 15 bases fit TRBD2. CDR3 length equals 16 residues. Germline lookup yields CDR1 LGHDT and CDR2 YNNKEL (reference sequence). The V gene end was trimmed by 3 bases and the J gene end by 5 bases; junction bases not matched to a gene: 5. The CDR3 DNA reads TGTGCCAGCAGCCAGGGGACTAGCGGGAGGACAGACGAGCAGTACTTC. This translates into CASSQGTSGRTDEQYF.

This sequence joins TRBV5-8 and TRBJ1-2, with D maybe TRBD1 (5 bases). CDR1 and CDR2 from the germline V gene are SGHTS and YDEGEE. Between the trimmed V and J ends, which lost 2 bases and 4 bases, there was a span of 12 bases. The CDR3 sequence is 14 residues long. CDR3 bases: TGTGCCAGCAGCTTCGAGAGACAGATCTATGGCTACACCTTC. It is translated as CASSFERQIYGYTF. Variable domain in full (rest from reference TRBV5-8 and TRBJ1-2): EAGVTQSPTHLIKTRGQQATLRCSPISGHTSVYWYQQALGLGLQFLLWYDEGEERNRGNFPPRFSGRQFPNYSSELNVNALELEDSALYLCASSFERQIYGYTFGSGTRLTVV.

This chain connects TRBV19 to TRBJ1-3; D not certain. The V and J ends lost 3 bases and 2 bases respectively, with 8 bases between them. The CDR3 covers 14 residues. Germline values: CDR1 LNHDA, CDR2 SQIVND (reference sequence). This chain's CDR3 is CASSIMSAGNTIYF. The CDR3 bases are TGTGCCAGTAGTATCATGTCGGCTGGAAACACCATATATTTT.

The chain couples TRBV5-1 to TRBJ2-7, with TRBD2 matching over 12 bases. CDR1 and CDR2 (germline): SGHRS, YFSETQ. The length of the CDR3 is 19 residues. V trimming: 0 bases; J trimming: 2 bases; junction bases outside the gene matches: 12. The DNA of the CDR3 is TGCGCCAGCAGCTTGGCGCGGGCTAGCGGGAGGGCCGGAACCTACGAGCAGTACTTC. This gives the protein CASSLARASGRAGTYEQYF.

CDR3 DNA: TGTGCCAGCAGTGAAGCCCGGGGAGGGAGGGGATCCGGCTACACCTTC. This translates into CASSEARGGRGSGYTF. The chain combines TRBV6-1 with TRBJ1-2; D perhaps matches TRBD1 (5 bases). Germline V lookup: CDR1 MNHNS, CDR2 SASEGT. Trimming stripped 0 bases from V and 8 bases from J, with 19 bases between. This CDR3 contains 16 residues.

This clone was detected once. The rearrangement uses TRBV7-8 and TRBJ1-2, with a tentative D call TRBD1 (6 bases). CDR1 and CDR2 (germline): SGHVS, FQNEAQ. The CDR3 sequence is 14 residues long. Trimming took 5 bases from V and 4 from J, leaving 14 bases between them. CDR3 in DNA: TGTGCCAGCAGCGCGAGCCCAGGGGTCTATGGCTACACCTTC. This sequence encodes CASSASPGVYGYTF.

This CDR3 reads CASSPVAGGPGNEQFF. The CDR3 coding sequence is TGTGCCAGCAGCCCGGTAGCGGGAGGGCCGGGCAATGAGCAGTTCTTC. V gene TRBV13 combines with J gene TRBJ2-1; 11 bases line up with TRBD2. The junction had 9 bases not matched to a gene; V was cut back by 5 bases and J by 6 bases. CDR1 is PRHDT, CDR2 FYEKMQ, per germline (reference sequence). CDR3 size: 16 residues.

This clone was counted between two and nine times. The chain joins TRBV2 to TRBJ1-4, with 7 bases matching TRBD1. V lost 1 base, J lost 5 bases, and 1 base stayed unmatched. The germline V gene has CDR1 SNHLY and CDR2 FYNNEI. CDR3 size: 14 residues. DNA of the CDR3: TGTGCCAGCAGTGAAGACAGGGGAAATGAAAAACTGTTTTTT. Amino acids: CASSEDRGNEKLFF. Full variable domain (remainder filled in from reference TRBV2 and TRBJ1-4): EPEVTQTPSHQVTQMGQEVILRCVPISNHLYFYWYRQILGQKVEFLVSFYNNEISEKSEIFDDQFSVERPDGSNFTLKIRSTKLEDSAMYFCASSEDRGNEKLFFGSGTQLSVL.

V gene TRBV30 combines with J gene TRBJ2-5; 7 nucleotides line up with TRBD2. Germline CDR1 GTSNPN, CDR2 SVGIG (reference sequence). With 5 bases clipped from V and 0 bases from J, the junction kept 9 bases outside the gene matches. The CDR3 has 15 amino acids. In DNA form, the CDR3 reads TGTGCCTGGGGGGACTACCTTGCGTACCAAGAGACCCAGTACTTC. It yields the protein CAWGDYLAYQETQYF.